Reported below is one TCR beta chain. This clone has a single count. What this receptor recognizes is not known. The input lacks base qualities; no much larger clone sits a single base away. The sample's treatment or condition label is to be understood as: over 15 received Ad26.COV2.S at low or high dose, single or two shots; roughly 5 received placebo; per-sample allocation not given. For vaccine and placebo recipients, the sequenced repertoires came from samples collected on day 63 after the first injection. In Cohort 1b, about two dozen adults aged 18-55 years were enrolled at a single site in Boston, USA, between 29 July and 7 August 2020. Ad26.COV2.S was a replication-incompetent adenovirus type 26 vector expressing a prefusion-stabilized SARS-CoV-2 spike protein from the original Wuhan strain. The data derive from a study of Ad26.COV2.S vaccination and SARS-CoV-2 variants (TCRdb year 2021). Regarding the complete study: Donors in the vaccine arm were drawn from COV1001, a phase I-IIa trial of Ad26.COV2.S in healthy adults that was multicentre, randomized, double-blind and placebo-controlled. Ad26.COV2.S was administered intramuscularly at 5 x 10^10 or 1 x 10^11 viral particles, either as a single shot or as two shots given 56 days apart. TCRbeta repertoire sequencing was used to assess the specificity and breadth of SARS-CoV-2-reactive T cell receptors after Ad26.COV2.S vaccination. The TCR-sequenced set comprised approximately 32 samples: around 20 Ad26.COV2.S vaccine recipients, 5 placebo recipients and 8 SARS-CoV-2 convalescent individuals. Trial participants were randomized into five groups of five, in which low-dose or high-dose Ad26.COV2.S was given once or twice, or placebo was given on both occasions. Investigators remained blinded to trial group allocation during experiments and outcome assessment. Results and caveats for the whole study, not just this receptor: Comparing responses between vaccine doses or regimens was not something the study was powered to do. Compared with placebo recipients, Ad26.COV2.S recipients showed higher spike-specific TCR breadth (P = 0.0014). The authors noted that the TCR breadth and depth analyses may have underestimated total T cell responses. Non-spike TCR breadth was comparable between vaccine and placebo recipients, consistent with the vaccine containing only spike. After vaccination, substantial breadth of spike-specific CD8+ and CD4+ T cell responses was reported.

The immunoSEQ Assay was the method used to sequence TCRbeta CDR3 regions. After extraction, genomic DNA underwent amplification by bias-controlled multiplex PCR, followed by high-throughput sequencing. Regarding the original processing steps: To quantify the absolute abundance of each unique TCRbeta CDR3 region, sequences were collapsed and filtered. T cell fraction was estimated by normalizing TCRbeta template counts to usable DNA, with usable DNA measured through amplification of reference genes found in all nucleated cells. Repertoire TCRs were annotated as SARS-CoV-2-specific when V gene, CDR3 amino acid sequence and J gene were exactly matched to a known reactive TCR set. The reference SARS-CoV-2 TCR set was derived from MIRA and filtered for enrichment in COVID-19-positive ImmuneCODE repertoires, a step that removed public or cross-reactive TCRs. Using the MIRA antigens, annotated TCRs were further analysed by specific ORF or by position within an ORF. Breadth was defined as annotated unique rearrangements over total unique productive rearrangements; depth was the summed frequency of those rearrangements. Two-sided Wilcoxon rank-sum tests were used to compare TCR breadth between groups. The clones in this table, taken by TCRdb from immuneACCESS, are in-frame only. Not every clone is retained; where verified, under half of the shortfall comes from an unresolved V gene, and the cause of the rest is unknown. V, J and clone size were drawn from that table, and D and trimming were deduced from the DNA. The sample records around 300,000 clones, roughly 90% of which are singletons. 6.4% of the sample lies in the top ten.

The sequence was obtained from a person between 18 and 59 years old who received the Ad26.COV2.S COVID-19 vaccine or a placebo. Sequenced material: peripheral blood, taken in a trial of Ad26.COV2.S vaccine versus placebo.

The CDR3: CASSLRREPPDTQYF. The DNA reads TGTGCCAGCAGCTTAAGGCGGGAGCCCCCAGATACGCAGTATTTT. The chain is made from TRBV7-2 and TRBJ2-3; 7 nucleotides in the junction match TRBD2. The germline V gene encodes CDR1 SGHTA and CDR2 FQGNSA. The CDR3 goes from the cysteine to the phenylalanine over 15 residues. Left in the record is the CDR3 DNA by itself, 45 bases read in frame from the first base. V loses 2 bases at its end and J loses 4 bases; junction bases beyond the gene matches: 6. With the portions outside the CDR3 filled from the reference TRBV7-2 and TRBJ2-3 genes, the complete variable region becomes GAGVSQSPSNKVTEKGKDVELRCDPISGHTALYWYRQSLGQGLEFLIYFQGNSAPDKSGLPSDRFSAERTGGSVSTLTIQRTQQEDSAVYLCASSLRREPPDTQYFGPGTRLTVL.